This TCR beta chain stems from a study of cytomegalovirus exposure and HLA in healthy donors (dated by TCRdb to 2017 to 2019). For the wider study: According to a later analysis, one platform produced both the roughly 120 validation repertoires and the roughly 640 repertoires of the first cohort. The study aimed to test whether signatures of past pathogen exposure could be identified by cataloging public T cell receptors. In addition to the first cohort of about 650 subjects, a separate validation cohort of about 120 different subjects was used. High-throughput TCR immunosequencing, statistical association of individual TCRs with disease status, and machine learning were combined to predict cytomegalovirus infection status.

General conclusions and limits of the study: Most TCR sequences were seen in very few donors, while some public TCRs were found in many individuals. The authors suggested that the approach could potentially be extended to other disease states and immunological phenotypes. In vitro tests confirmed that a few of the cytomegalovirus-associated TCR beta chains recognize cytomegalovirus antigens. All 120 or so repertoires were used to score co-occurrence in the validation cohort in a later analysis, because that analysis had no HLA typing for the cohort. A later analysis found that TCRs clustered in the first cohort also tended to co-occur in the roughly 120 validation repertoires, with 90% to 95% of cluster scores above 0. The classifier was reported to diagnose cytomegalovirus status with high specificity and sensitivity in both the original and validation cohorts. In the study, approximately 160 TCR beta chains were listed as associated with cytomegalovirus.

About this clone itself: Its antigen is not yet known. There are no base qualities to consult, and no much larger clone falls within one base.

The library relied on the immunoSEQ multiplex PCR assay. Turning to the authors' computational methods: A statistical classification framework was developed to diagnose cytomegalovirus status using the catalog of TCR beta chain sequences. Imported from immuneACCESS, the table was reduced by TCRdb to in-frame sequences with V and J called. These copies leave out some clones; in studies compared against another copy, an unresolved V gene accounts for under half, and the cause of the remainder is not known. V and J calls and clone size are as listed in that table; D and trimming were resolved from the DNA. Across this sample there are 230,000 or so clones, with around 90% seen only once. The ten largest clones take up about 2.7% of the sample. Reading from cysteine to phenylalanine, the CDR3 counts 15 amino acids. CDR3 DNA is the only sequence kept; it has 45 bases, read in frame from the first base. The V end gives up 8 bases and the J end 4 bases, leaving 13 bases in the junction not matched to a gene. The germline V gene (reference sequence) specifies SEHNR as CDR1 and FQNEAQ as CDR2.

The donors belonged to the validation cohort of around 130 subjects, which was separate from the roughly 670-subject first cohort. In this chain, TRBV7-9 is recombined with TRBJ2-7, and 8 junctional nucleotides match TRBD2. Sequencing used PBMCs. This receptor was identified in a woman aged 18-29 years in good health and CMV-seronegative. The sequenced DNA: TGTGCCAGCGCTAAGGCGGGAGGCCTTGGATACGAGCAGTACTTC. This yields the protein CASAKAGGLGYEQYF. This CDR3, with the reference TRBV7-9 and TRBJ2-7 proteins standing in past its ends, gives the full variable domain DTGVSQNPRHKITKRGQNVTFRCDPISEHNRLYWYRQTLGQGPEFLTYFQNEAQLEKSRLLSDRFSAERPKGSFSTLEIQRTEQGDSAMYLCASAKAGGLGYEQYFGPGTRLTVT.